One sample yielded the 26 T cell receptor beta chains listed below, sequenced in a study of blood T cell repertoires in COVID-19. Here immunoSEQ multiplex PCR was the method, and the copy in TCRdb shows in-frame clones only, minus some. The repertoire includes around 150,000 clones, approximately 84% of them detected once, and 7% to 10% sits in the top ten. Sequencing was done on a sample of peripheral blood. The receptor source for this set is an older woman with COVID-19, enrolled during active disease.

Written as DNA, the CDR3 is TGTGCCAGCAGCAAGGGGGGATCGGAGCTAGGGAATGAGCAGTTCTTC. The encoded protein is CASSKGGSELGNEQFF. The genes are TRBV21-1 and TRBJ2-1; the table's D call, TRBD2, was not checked against the DNA. TRBV21-1 corresponds to a pseudogene. The CDR3 runs to 16 residues.

The V call is TRBV11-3, the J call TRBJ2-1, with 14 bases that match TRBD2. Germline trimming cut 4 bases from V and 7 bases from J; bases unmatched to any gene: 6. Germline loops: CDR1 SGHNT, CDR2 YENEEA. The CDR3 runs 16 residues. CDR3 coding DNA: TGTGCCAGCAGCTCGACCGGGACTAGCGGGAGTAATGAGCAGTTCTTC. Its translation: CASSSTGTSGSNEQFF.

The chain combines TRBV7-9 with TRBJ1-1, with D possibly TRBD1 on 5 matching bases. CDR3 size: 14 residues. Deletions cut 4 bases from V and 1 base from J, with 10 bases between. Germline CDR1 and CDR2: SEHNR and FQNEAQ (reference sequence). CDR3 in amino acids: CASSSFGGNTEAFF. The CDR3 nucleotides read TGTGCCAGCAGCTCCTTCGGGGGGAACACTGAAGCTTTCTTT.

The CDR3 bases are TGTGCCAGCAGCCGCCAAAGGGGACAGGGGGGCTATCAAGAGACCCAGTACTTC. Amino acid sequence: CASSRQRGQGGYQETQYF. The V gene is TRBV7-9, the J gene TRBJ2-5, with 11 positions matching TRBD1. Trimming at V came to 5 bases and at J to 2 bases, leaving 13 bases not matched to a gene. Per the germline V gene, CDR1 is SEHNR and CDR2 is FQNEAQ (reference sequence). This CDR3 comprises 18 residues.

The J gene is TRBJ1-2, the V gene TRBV5-1; TRBD1 matches at 7 bases. CDR1 is SGHRS and CDR2 is YFSETQ in the germline V gene. The ends lost 0 bases at V and 3 bases at J; junction bases unmatched: 11. The CDR3 covers 17 residues. The CDR3 nucleotides are TGCGCCAGCAGCTTGGCGACAGGGAGAAGCGGGTACTATGGCTACACCTTC. Translation: CASSLATGRSGYYGYTF.

This clone occurred once. The chain employs TRBV10-1 and TRBJ2-3; D not resolved. The CDR3 has 15 residues. Deletions cut 0 bases from V and 1 base from J, with 8 bases between. Looked up from germline, CDR1 is WNHNN and CDR2 is SYGVQD (reference sequence). CDR3: CASSESRRGTDTQYF. CDR3 bases: TGCGCCAGCAGTGAGTCGAGGCGAGGCACAGATACGCAGTATTTT.

This chain joins TRBV2 and TRBJ1-6, with a weak D call TRBD1 (6 bases). The CDR3 is 14 residues long. Germline V lookup: CDR1 SNHLY, CDR2 FYNNEI. Trimming cost V 4 bases and J 7 bases, with 11 bases left between them. CDR3 nucleotides: TGTGCCAGCAGTGTAGACAGGACGAATTCACCCCTCCACTTT. Translating gives CASSVDRTNSPLHF.

The chain joins TRBV2 to TRBJ2-1, with 11 bases identical to TRBD2. This CDR3 region has 14 residues. V shed 6 bases, J shed 5 bases, and the junction held 3 bases outside the gene matches. Germline V gene data show CDR1 as SNHLY and CDR2 as FYNNEI. CDR3 amino acids: CASRGTSGNNEQFF. CDR3 sequence (DNA): TGTGCCAGCAGAGGGACTAGCGGCAACAATGAGCAGTTCTTC.

J is TRBJ1-1 and V is TRBV19; no definite D call. Trimming removed 8 bases at V and 4 bases at J, with 8 bases between. CDR1 and CDR2 (germline): LNHDA, SQIVND (reference sequence). This CDR3 contains 11 residues. The CDR3 nucleotides are TGTGCCAGTCGTCTCCCCACTGAAGCTTTCTTT. This sequence encodes CASRLPTEAFF.

For this clone: One end of the junction is discordant with germline, which a read error may explain. CDR3 region: CASRLGQYLITQYF. DNA for the CDR3: TGTGCCAGCAGATTGGGACAGTATCTGATAACCCAGTACTTC. The chain carries TRBV5-6 and TRBJ2-5; TRBD1 matches at 7 bases. The CDR3 contains 14 residues. Per the germline V gene, CDR1 is SGHDT and CDR2 is YYEEEE.

The CDR3 sequence is CASSGTGFQKNYGYTF. Here the CDR3 DNA reads TGTGCCAGCAGCGGGACAGGATTTCAAAAAAACTATGGCTACACCTTC. The chain carries TRBV11-2 and TRBJ1-2, with 8 nucleotides matching TRBD1. Looked up from germline, CDR1 is SGHAT and CDR2 is FQNNGV. With 5 bases clipped from V and 2 bases from J, the junction kept 10 bases outside the gene matches. This CDR3 is built from 16 residues.

The rearrangement uses TRBV10-1 and TRBJ1-1, with 7 bases matching TRBD1. This CDR3 spans 13 amino acids. V gave up 7 bases and J gave up 4 bases; unmatched junction bases: 6. From germline, CDR1 is WNHNN and CDR2 SYGVQD (reference sequence). The CDR3 protein is CASKKDRSTEAFF. The CDR3 nucleotides are TGCGCCAGCAAAAAGGACAGGAGCACTGAAGCTTTCTTT.

This sequence joins TRBV5-1 and TRBJ2-2, with TRBD1 as a possible D gene (5 bases). The V end lost 7 bases, the J end lost 6 bases, and 13 bases lay between the germline ends. Germline V gene data show CDR1 as SGHRS and CDR2 as YFSETQ. This CDR3 spans 13 amino acids. Here the CDR3 reads CASSARVSGELFF. As DNA, the CDR3 is TGCGCCAGCTCGGCCAGGGTCTCCGGGGAGCTGTTTTTT.

This clone showed up just a few times. The chain joins TRBV15 to TRBJ1-2; D is undetermined. The length of the CDR3 is 15 residues. Germline values: CDR1 LNHNV, CDR2 YYDKDF (reference sequence). Between the trimmed V and J ends, which lost 2 bases and 3 bases, there was a span of 13 bases. CDR3 loop: CATSRQQALYYGYTF. CDR3 nucleotide sequence: TGTGCCACCAGCAGACAGCAGGCCCTATACTATGGCTACACCTTC.

This chain links TRBV14 with TRBJ2-3; 7 nucleotides match TRBD1. The germline CDR1 and CDR2 sequences are SGHDN and FVKESK. With V trimmed by 1 base and J by 4 bases, 5 bases remained unmatched. CDR3 length equals 15 residues. The CDR3 region has the DNA TGTGCCAGCAGCCAAGTAGCCAGGGGGTCAGATACGCAGTATTTT. This codes for CASSQVARGSDTQYF.

The chain uses TRBV15 and TRBJ1-1; a weak D match, TRBD1 (6 bases). The germline gives CDR1 LNHNV, CDR2 YYDKDF (reference sequence). V was clipped by 5 bases and J by 5 bases, with 9 bases between them. CDR3 length: 12 residues. CDR3 nucleotides: TGTGCCACCAGCCCAGGGGTTACTGAAGCTTTCTTT. This gives the protein CATSPGVTEAFF.

The chain uses TRBV3-1 (or the pseudogene TRBV3-2) and TRBJ2-1; possibly TRBD2 for D (5 bases). Trimming stripped 2 bases from V and 3 bases from J, with 5 bases between. Germline V lookup: CDR1 LGHDT, CDR2 YNNKEL (reference sequence). This CDR3 contains 13 residues. The CDR3 here is CASSQSGYNEQFF. CDR3 DNA sequence: TGTGCCAGCAGCCAAAGCGGCTACAATGAGCAGTTCTTC.

The chain joins TRBV24-1 to TRBJ2-3; weak D call: TRBD1 (6 bases). Between the trimmed V and J ends, which lost 1 base and 4 bases, there was a span of 14 bases. The CDR3 totals 16 residues. Germline CDR1 KGHDR, CDR2 SFDVKD. The CDR3 DNA sequence: TGTGCCACCAGTGATTTCGGACAGCCAGGGGCAGATACGCAGTATTTT. It is translated as CATSDFGQPGADTQYF.

The chain is built from TRBV18 and TRBJ1-1, with TRBD1 as a possible D gene (6 bases). V lost 3 bases and J 11 bases, leaving 19 bases between the germline ends. This CDR3 contains 14 residues. The germline gives CDR1 KGHSH, CDR2 LQKENI. The CDR3 is CASSPLRGAHNAFF. The CDR3 coding sequence is TGTGCCAGCTCACCGCTCCGGGGGGCGCATAATGCTTTCTTT.

The J gene is TRBJ2-1, the V gene TRBV10-1; tentative D call: TRBD1 (5 bases). The length of the CDR3 is 14 residues. Germline lookup yields CDR1 WNHNN and CDR2 SYGVQD (reference sequence). V was cut by 5 bases and J by 5 bases, with 13 bases left in between. The CDR3 reads CASSKRGRDNEQFF. Here the CDR3 DNA reads TGCGCCAGCAGTAAAAGGGGCAGGGACAATGAGCAGTTCTTC.

This clone has a handful of counts. This chain joins TRBV19 and TRBJ2-5; D is possibly TRBD1 (5 bases). Germline V gene sequence: CDR1 LNHDA, CDR2 SQIVND (reference sequence). This CDR3 region has 18 residues. Trimming left V 3 bases short and J 1 base short, with 21 bases between. CDR3 DNA sequence: TGTGCCAGTAGTATCTACGCAAGGGGCAGTGGGGCCCAAGAGACCCAGTACTTC. This translates into CASSIYARGSGAQETQYF.

The J gene is TRBJ1-4, the V gene TRBV6-5; TRBD1 is a possible D gene (6 bases). Germline V CDR1 and CDR2: MNHEY, SVGAGI. Between the trimmed V and J ends, which lost 4 bases and 7 bases, there was a span of 16 bases. There are 15 residues in the CDR3. The CDR3 DNA sequence: TGTGCCAGCAGTTTTACGACAGGCTGGGGTGAAAAACTGTTTTTT. It is translated as CASSFTTGWGEKLFF.

V usage is TRBV5-6 and J usage is TRBJ2-7, with 8 bases fitting TRBD1. The CDR3 contains 17 residues. The ends lost 0 bases at V and 0 bases at J; junction bases unmatched: 8. The germline V gene has CDR1 SGHDT and CDR2 YYEEEE. The CDR3, as DNA: TGTGCCAGCAGCTTGGGCCCCCCAGGGGGCAGCTCCTACGAGCAGTACGTC. This gives the protein CASSLGPPGGSSYEQYV.

The rearrangement links TRBV18 to TRBJ2-5, with D possibly being TRBD1 (6 bases). V lost 3 bases, J lost 2 bases, and 19 bases lay in between. CDR1 KGHSH and CDR2 LQKENI come from the germline V gene. This CDR3 is 17 amino acids long. CDR3 in DNA: TGTGCCAGCTCACCCATTCCCGGGACAAATGGTCAAGAGACCCAGTACTTC. Amino acids: CASSPIPGTNGQETQYF.

This clone has more than one count but fewer than ten. In nucleotides, the CDR3 is TGTGCCAGCAGCGAGACGACAGTAGAGAATTCACCCCTCCACTTT. Translation gives CASSETTVENSPLHF. This chain uses TRBV9 with TRBJ1-6, with a weak D call TRBD1 (5 bases). Trimming cost V 3 bases and J 7 bases, with 14 bases left between them. CDR3 length: 15 residues. Germline-derived CDR1 and CDR2 are SGDLS and YYNGEE. The complete variable domain, with remaining parts taken from reference TRBV9 and TRBJ1-6, reads DSGVTQTPKHLITATGQRVTLRCSPRSGDLSVYWYQQSLDQGLQFLIQYYNGEERAKGNILERFSAQQFPDLHSELNLSSLELGDSALYFCASSETTVENSPLHFGNGTRLTVT.

This clone is a singleton in its sample. The genes are TRBV19 and TRBJ2-5; TRBD2 aligns across 8 bases. Germline trimming cut 6 bases from V and 5 bases from J; bases unmatched to any gene: 14. The CDR3 has 16 amino acids. Germline values: CDR1 LNHDA, CDR2 SQIVND (reference sequence). Written as DNA, the CDR3 is TGTGCCAGTAGGCGCAGTGGCGGACTAGCAGGGGAGACCCAGTACTTC. This encodes CASRRSGGLAGETQYF. The full variable domain, its missing parts supplied by reference TRBV19 and TRBJ2-5, is DGGITQSPKYLFRKEGQNVTLSCEQNLNHDAMYWYRQDPGQGLRLIYYSQIVNDFQKGDIAEGYSVSREKKESFPLTVTSAQKNPTAFYLCASRRSGGLAGETQYFGPGTRLLVL.